Listed here are 24 T cell receptor beta chains from one sample, sequenced in a study of OX40 agonist ivuxolimab in advanced cancers. Sequencing used immunoSEQ multiplex PCR; TCRdb keeps in-frame clones, though not all of them. The top ten hold 6.5% to 7.5% of the sample, which has approximately 78,000 clones, about 84% seen once. This sample comprised CD4+ or CD8+ T cells sorted from blood, obtained in a trial of the OX40 agonist ivuxolimab. These receptors were collected from an adult with an advanced solid tumor such as melanoma, head and neck, liver or kidney cancer.

J is TRBJ2-1 and V is TRBV18; tentatively, D is TRBD1 (5 bases). CDR3 size: 15 residues. Deletions cut 3 bases from V and 8 bases from J, with 17 bases between. CDR1 and CDR2 (germline): KGHSH, LQKENI. CDR3: CASSPLGQPRDEQFF. As DNA, the CDR3 is TGTGCCAGCTCACCGTTAGGACAACCTAGGGATGAGCAGTTCTTC.

The chain joins TRBV7-9 to TRBJ1-6; D unclear. CDR1 and CDR2 (germline): SEHNR, FQNEAQ (reference sequence). The CDR3 has 15 residues. V was clipped by 1 base and J by 4 bases, with 8 bases between them. As DNA, the CDR3 is TGTGCCAGCAGCTTAGAGGCAGTGTATAATTCACCCCTCCACTTT. It is translated as CASSLEAVYNSPLHF.

The chain combines TRBV19 with TRBJ1-5; 7 nucleotides agree with TRBD1. The CDR3 sequence is 12 residues long. With V trimmed by 5 bases and J by 5 bases, 0 bases remained unmatched. Germline V gene lookup returns CDR1 LNHDA and CDR2 SQIVND (reference sequence). CDR3 sequence reads: CASSDRDQPQHF. The CDR3 region has the DNA TGTGCCAGTAGTGACAGGGATCAGCCCCAGCATTTT.

The chain links TRBV11-3 to TRBJ1-1, with D unresolved. This CDR3 spans 14 amino acids. Germline CDR1 reads SGHNT; CDR2 reads YENEEA. Trimming pared 3 bases from V and 2 bases from J, leaving 10 bases between. The DNA for the CDR3 is TGTGCCAGCAGCTTTAGCCAGTCTAACACTGAAGCTTTCTTT. Amino acid sequence: CASSFSQSNTEAFF.

The rearrangement links TRBV7-3 to TRBJ1-1, with D maybe TRBD1 (5 bases). Trimming removed 7 bases at V and 6 bases at J, with 18 bases between. Germline V gene sequence: CDR1 SGHTA, CDR2 FQGTGA. The CDR3 is made up of 14 amino acids. The DNA of the CDR3 is TGTGCCAGCACCCCGGCGGGGGGAGACCCTGAAGCTTTCTTT. This encodes CASTPAGGDPEAFF.

This clone was detected only once. CDR3 loop: CASSQLTSGIYNEQFF. In nucleotides, the CDR3 is TGTGCCAGCAGCCAACTGACTAGCGGCATATACAATGAGCAGTTCTTC. The J gene is TRBJ2-1, the V gene TRBV14, with 9 positions matching TRBD2. The V gene end was trimmed by 2 bases and the J gene end by 4 bases; junction bases not matched to a gene: 6. The CDR3 is 16 residues long. Germline V gene sequence: CDR1 SGHDN, CDR2 FVKESK.

The chain combines TRBV7-2 with TRBJ2-4, with D perhaps matching TRBD1 or TRBD2 (5 bases each). Trimming removed 1 base from V and 9 bases from J, with 10 bases in between. The CDR3 is 13 amino acids. Germline-derived CDR1 and CDR2 are SGHTA and FQGNSA. The CDR3 DNA follows: TGTGCCAGCAGCTTAGACGGGGCTAGCATTCAGTACTTC. Translated: CASSLDGASIQYF. Using reference TRBV7-2 and TRBJ2-4 for the parts outside the CDR3, the full variable domain is GAGVSQSPSNKVTEKGKDVELRCDPISGHTALYWYRQSLGQGLEFLIYFQGNSAPDKSGLPSDRFSAERTGGSVSTLTIQRTQQEDSAVYLCASSLDGASIQYFGAGTRLSVL.

The chain is built from TRBV5-1 and TRBJ2-7; 9 positions match TRBD1. CDR3 size: 14 residues. Per germline, CDR1 SGHRS and CDR2 YFSETQ. V was clipped by 5 bases and J by 3 bases; unmatched bases: 6. The CDR3 nucleotides read TGCGCCAGCAGTGGGAAGGGACAGGGCTACGAGCAGTACTTC. It encodes CASSGKGQGYEQYF. Full variable domain (remainder filled in from reference TRBV5-1 and TRBJ2-7): KAGVTQTPRYLIKTRGQQVTLSCSPISGHRSVSWYQQTPGQGLQFLFEYFSETQRNKGNFPGRFSGRQFSNSRSEMNVSTLELGDSALYLCASSGKGQGYEQYFGPGTRLTVT.

CDR3 nucleotide sequence: TGTGCCAGCAGCGCCCGGTTACCGGGACAGGGGACGGGCAATGAGCAGTTCTTC. Translation: CASSARLPGQGTGNEQFF. The chain carries TRBV11-1 and TRBJ2-1; the match to TRBD1 covers 10 bases. Germline CDR1 is SGHAT and CDR2 is FQDESV (reference sequence). The V gene end was trimmed by 5 bases and the J gene end by 6 bases; junction bases not matched to a gene: 16. CDR3 length: 18 residues.

This clone was counted a single time. The chain employs TRBV18 and TRBJ2-7, with TRBD2 as a possible D gene (7 bases). The CDR3 sequence is 14 residues long. V lost 1 base, J lost 4 bases, and 11 bases lay in between. The germline V gene encodes CDR1 KGHSH and CDR2 LQKENI. Here the CDR3 DNA reads TGTGCCAGCTCACCACAGGGGGGGTGGTACGAGCAGTACTTC. Protein sequence: CASSPQGGWYEQYF. The whole variable domain, filled in from reference TRBV18 and TRBJ2-7, reads NAGVMQNPRHLVRRRGQEARLRCSPMKGHSHVYWYRQLPEEGLKFMVYLQKENIIDESGMPKERFSAEFPKEGPSILRIQQVVRGDSAAYFCASSPQGGWYEQYFGPGTRLTVT.

The chain recombines TRBV6-5 with TRBJ2-1, with D perhaps TRBD2 (6 bases). The germline V and J ends were trimmed by 11 bases and 4 bases, with 9 bases remaining between them. CDR1 and CDR2 from the germline V gene are MNHEY and SVGAGI. The CDR3 totals 11 residues. CDR3 protein: CAAEGYNEQFF. CDR3 nucleotide sequence: TGTGCCGCGGAGGGGTACAATGAGCAGTTCTTC.

The DNA for the CDR3 is TGTGCCAGCAGTGAAACCAGGGGGCTTCTCCTCACAGATACGCAGTATTTT. It encodes CASSETRGLLLTDTQYF. The chain employs TRBV6-1 and TRBJ2-3, with 8 bases matching TRBD1. Per the germline V gene, CDR1 is MNHNS and CDR2 is SASEGT. The ends lost 2 bases at V and 2 bases at J; junction bases unmatched: 9. This CDR3 region has 17 residues.

The chain has TRBV5-1 and TRBJ1-6, with 7 bases lining up with TRBD1. The CDR3 has 15 amino acids. The V segment lost 3 bases and the J segment 5 bases; nucleotides outside the gene matches: 5. Germline V lookup: CDR1 SGHRS, CDR2 YFSETQ. Here the CDR3 reads CASSWRGLDNSPLHF. The CDR3 region has the DNA TGCGCCAGCAGCTGGAGGGGGCTGGATAATTCACCCCTCCACTTT.

The chain uses TRBV11-3 and TRBJ1-1; possibly TRBD1 for D (5 bases). The CDR3 covers 15 residues. Trimming removed 3 bases at V and 4 bases at J, with 15 bases between. Germline V lookup: CDR1 SGHNT, CDR2 YENEEA. The CDR3 reads CASSLGGGESTEAFF. The CDR3 nucleotides read TGTGCCAGCAGCTTGGGGGGAGGGGAGAGCACTGAAGCTTTCTTT.

The chain couples TRBV19 to TRBJ2-3; 10 bases align to TRBD2. CDR3 size: 15 residues. With V trimmed by 7 bases and J by 5 bases, 9 bases remained unmatched. From germline, CDR1 is LNHDA and CDR2 SQIVND (reference sequence). CDR3 sequence: CASTDLAGAGDTQYF. The CDR3 DNA reads as TGTGCCAGTACCGATCTAGCGGGAGCTGGAGATACGCAGTATTTT.

This clone has only a few counts. The chain uses TRBV27 and TRBJ2-1; 9 bases are a match to TRBD2. Germline trimming cut 7 bases from V and 6 bases from J; bases unmatched to any gene: 7. Germline V gives CDR1 MNHEY, CDR2 SMNVEV (reference sequence). The CDR3 totals 14 residues. CDR3 sequence (DNA): TGTGCCAGCATGGAGGCGGGAGGGGTCAATGAGCAGTTCTTC. Translation gives CASMEAGGVNEQFF.

This clone was observed a few times. At one end, the junction sequence differs from germline, possibly due to a read error. The rearrangement joins TRBV5-1 to TRBJ2-5; perhaps TRBD2 as D (6 bases). Germline V lookup: CDR1 SGHRS, CDR2 YFSETQ. This CDR3 contains 16 residues. CDR3 region: CATSSGGIFPQETQYF. The CDR3 nucleotides are TGCGCCACCAGCTCCGGCGGGATATTTCCCCAAGAGACCCAGTACTTC. Drawing the rest from reference TRBV5-1 and TRBJ2-5, the complete variable domain is KAGVTQTPRYLIKTRGQQVTLSCSPISGHRSVSWYQQTPGQGLQFLFEYFSETQRNKGNFPGRFSGRQFSNSRSEMNVSTLELGDSALYLCATSSGGIFPQETQYFGPGTRLLVL.

This chain links TRBV7-3 with TRBJ2-5; 7 nucleotides agree with TRBD2. Per the germline V gene, CDR1 is SGHTA and CDR2 is FQGTGA. The CDR3 runs to 15 residues. V lost 0 bases and J lost 5; bases outside the gene matches: 6. The chain's CDR3 is CASSLTAGFGETQYF. CDR3 DNA: TGTGCCAGCAGCTTAACAGCGGGGTTTGGGGAGACCCAGTACTTC. The full variable domain, with the rest looked up from reference TRBV7-3 and TRBJ2-5, is GAGVSQTPSNKVTEKGKYVELRCDPISGHTALYWYRQSLGQGPEFLIYFQGTGAADDSGLPNDRFFAVRPEGSVSTLKIQRTERGDSAVYLCASSLTAGFGETQYFGPGTRLLVL.

V gene TRBV10-3 combines with J gene TRBJ2-7; D gene unclear. V lost 10 bases and J lost 5, with 18 bases in between. The germline CDR1 and CDR2 sequences are ENHRY and SYGVKD. The CDR3 runs to 13 residues. The CDR3 here is CATQFGPADEQYF. CDR3 bases: TGTGCCACCCAATTTGGCCCGGCGGACGAGCAGTACTTC.

The chain joins TRBV7-2 to TRBJ1-2; TRBD1 aligns across 7 bases. V trimming: 1 base; J trimming: 6 bases; junction bases outside the gene matches: 5. Germline loops: CDR1 SGHTA, CDR2 FQGNSA. The CDR3 spans 14 residues. DNA for the CDR3: TGTGCCAGCAGCTTAGGGGACAGCCCCCATGGCTACACCTTC. This codes for CASSLGDSPHGYTF.

In this sample, this clone turned up a few times. The chain combines TRBV5-1 with TRBJ1-5, with 7 bases that match TRBD1. With 4 bases clipped from V and 5 bases from J, the junction kept 9 bases outside the gene matches. Germline V gene data show CDR1 as SGHRS and CDR2 as YFSETQ. The CDR3 runs to 15 residues. CDR3: CASSPSDRNHQPQHF. CDR3 nucleotide sequence: TGCGCCAGCAGCCCGTCGGACAGGAACCATCAGCCCCAGCATTTT.

The chain has TRBV5-1 and TRBJ1-1, with D possibly being TRBD1 (5 bases). V was cut by 5 bases and J by 2 bases, with 13 bases left in between. The CDR3 runs 14 residues. Germline V gives CDR1 SGHRS, CDR2 YFSETQ. CDR3 sequence: CASSRAGYNTEAFF. The CDR3 coding sequence is TGCGCCAGCAGTCGGGCAGGGTACAACACTGAAGCTTTCTTT.

In its sample, this clone is medium-sized (0.01 to 0.1%). The CDR3 nucleotides are TGTGCCAGCAGGGGCAGGGTTTATGGCTACACCTTC. This sequence encodes CASRGRVYGYTF. This rearrangement joins TRBV2 to TRBJ1-2; TRBD1 might be the D (5 bases). The CDR3 is 12 residues long. CDR1 SNHLY and CDR2 FYNNEI come from the germline V gene. Trimming cost V 6 bases and J 5 bases, with 10 bases left between them.

The chain combines TRBV7-2 with TRBJ1-1, with no clear D. CDR3 length: 14 residues. V lost 1 base to trimming and J lost 0 bases, with 6 bases between them. Germline CDR1 and CDR2: SGHTA and FQGNSA. CDR3 amino acids: CASSLGAMNTEAFF. The CDR3 nucleotides read TGTGCCAGCAGCTTAGGGGCTATGAACACTGAAGCTTTCTTT.